The T cell receptor beta chain described here comes from a study of blood T cell repertoires in COVID-19. Study summary: Samples representing acute and convalescent COVID-19 were sourced from the United States, Italy and Spain. T cells, B-cell-depleted T cells, or PBMCs provided the cDNA or gDNA that served as material.

In the source study's methods: How many nucleated cells were present was estimated from reference gene primer amplification. The data were produced by immunoSEQ multiplex PCR, yet TCRdb's version contains in-frame clones alone and is incomplete. The DNA was the basis for D and trimming; V, J and clone size are from that table. The data contain over 25,000 clones, around 83% of them singletons. Looked up from germline, CDR1 is SQVTM and CDR2 is ANQGSEA. V was clipped by 4 bases and J by 7 bases, with 19 bases between them. This CDR3 region has 14 residues. The sequenced material came from peripheral blood. The V call is TRBV29-1, the J call TRBJ1-1; D unclear. The TCR comes from a man between 65 and 85 years old with acute or convalescent COVID-19. CDR3 amino acids: CSVVPQRGGGEAFF. CDR3 DNA: TGCAGCGTTGTGCCCCAGCGGGGAGGCGGTGAAGCTTTCTTT.